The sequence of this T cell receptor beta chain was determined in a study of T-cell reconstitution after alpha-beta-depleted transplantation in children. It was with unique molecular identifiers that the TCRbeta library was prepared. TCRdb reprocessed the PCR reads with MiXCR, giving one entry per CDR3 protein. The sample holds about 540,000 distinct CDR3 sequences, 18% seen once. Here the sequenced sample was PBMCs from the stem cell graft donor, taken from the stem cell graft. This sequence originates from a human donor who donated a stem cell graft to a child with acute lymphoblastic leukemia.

CDR3 sequence (DNA): TGCGCCAGCAGCCAATCCCCTGGACTAGTTAGGGGAGCCGGGGAGCTGTTTTTT. This translates into CASSQSPGLVRGAGELFF. The chain is built from TRBV4-1 and TRBJ2-2, with 7 bases identical to TRBD2. V trimming: 2 bases; J trimming: 6 bases; junction bases outside the gene matches: 15. Germline loops: CDR1 MGHRA, CDR2 YSYEKL. The CDR3 is made up of 18 amino acids.